The rows below give T cell receptor beta chains drawn from one sample of a study of vaccination effects on CD4 cells after COVID-19. Their recognized antigens are unknown. The protocol was immunoSEQ multiplex PCR, while the TCRdb copy is restricted to in-frame clones and leaves out a portion. The sample records about 17,000 clones, around 80% being singletons. Sequencing was performed on CD4+ T cells from PBMCs cultured with SARS-CoV-2 spike peptides, taken after COVID-19 vaccination. The source of these receptors is a human donor who had a prior SARS-CoV-2 infection. The conserved cysteine and the conserved F or W are not part of the CDR3 here. The order of the fields is D gene, V gene, J gene, CDR3 protein. The D gene is left open where the match is weak.

>TRBD2|TRBV30|TRBJ2-3
AWRSSGTDTQY
>.|TRBV9|TRBJ2-1
ASSFRLEGSYNEQF
>.|TRBV2|TRBJ1-2
ASSQDGQFFYGYT
>TRBD2|TRBV29-1|TRBJ2-5
SVALAGARFWGETQY
>.|TRBV7-2|TRBJ1-2
ASSLGYYGYT
>TRBD1|TRBV2|TRBJ2-1
ASSLTGAEQF
>.|TRBV7-9|TRBJ1-2
ASSSSITVTYGYT
>TRBD2|TRBV7-9|TRBJ2-1
ASSLGWSAGGGNEQF
>.|TRBV6-5|TRBJ2-2
ASSFQVAGELF
>.|TRBV6-5|TRBJ2-7
ASSSTPSGGEQY
>TRBD1|TRBV30|TRBJ2-2
AWSPDRTNTGELF
>.|TRBV14|TRBJ1-1
ASSQDPGSSGGAF
>.|TRBV2|TRBJ1-5
ASSRQTFNQPQH
>.|TRBV7-8|TRBJ2-7
ASSSLRGTVYEQY
>TRBD2|TRBV5-4|TRBJ2-7
ASSLAGGGRPFSEQY
>TRBD2|TRBV3-1/TRBV3-2|TRBJ2-5
ASSPSGGAWETQY
>TRBD1|TRBV6-5|TRBJ1-6
ATDRGLYYNSPLH
>.|TRBV4-2|TRBJ2-7
ASSQRQLNEQY
>TRBD1|TRBV7-3|TRBJ2-7
ASSLGTGREQY
>.|TRBV28|TRBJ2-7
ASSSPFAYEQY
>TRBD1|TRBV6-4|TRBJ2-7
ASSDPSGQGGYEQY
>TRBD2|TRBV4-2|TRBJ2-2
ASSHGRELDTGELF
>TRBD2|TRBV7-8|TRBJ2-1
ASSRRGTSGRRSDEQF
>.|TRBV2|TRBJ1-4
ASRSMNEKLF
>.|TRBV9|TRBJ2-5
ASSVAPVGQETQY
>.|TRBV19|TRBJ2-7
ASSPRWSGFYEQY
>.|TRBV14|TRBJ1-1
ASSQDVNTEAF
>.|TRBV24-1|TRBJ2-3
ATSDTSTDTQY
>.|TRBV20-1|TRBJ1-2
SASQDYGYT
>.|TRBV4-1|TRBJ2-3
ASSDREGTDTQY
>TRBD1|TRBV19|TRBJ1-2
ASSSSSGQGGYGYT
>TRBD1|TRBV5-1|TRBJ2-7
ASSPGQGAEQY
>TRBD1|TRBV3-1/TRBV3-2|TRBJ1-2
ASSRTGEVYGYT
>.|TRBV11-2|TRBJ2-2
ASSTREGGTGELF
>.|TRBV4-1|TRBJ2-4
ASSLARENIQY
>.|TRBV30|TRBJ1-6
AWSGGGSYNSPLH
>TRBD1|TRBV5-1|TRBJ2-7
ASSLRTGGKNEQY
>.|TRBV3-1/TRBV3-2|TRBJ2-1
ASARRGDNEQF
>TRBD2|TRBV4-2|TRBJ2-7
ASSPLPLAGGRYEQY
>.|TRBV5-4|TRBJ2-7
ASSLGGSVYEQY
>.|TRBV6-5|TRBJ1-2
ASSYDNYGYT
>.|TRBV9|TRBJ1-4
ASSVGATNEKLF
>TRBD2|TRBV15|TRBJ2-7
ATSRGGGRATYEQY
>.|TRBV20-1|TRBJ2-7
SASSGAGAQEQY
>TRBD2|TRBV27|TRBJ2-7
ASSPVGREPHEQY
>.|TRBV9|TRBJ1-1
ASSVVGGPAF
>.|TRBV7-2|TRBJ2-7
ASSLMADEQY
>.|TRBV21-1|TRBJ2-6
ASSQTGVAGANVLT
>TRBD2|TRBV9|TRBJ2-3
ASSVSSYSGRVPDTQY
>TRBD2|TRBV30|TRBJ2-2
AWSELAGTGELF
>.|TRBV6-1|TRBJ2-7
ASSDYVEQY
>TRBD1|TRBV5-8|TRBJ1-6
ASSFQGARNSPLH
>.|TRBV3-1/TRBV3-2|TRBJ1-2
ASSQDYTRWTYGYT
>TRBD1|TRBV5-4|TRBJ2-5
ASSSRTGARETQY
>TRBD1|TRBV11-3|TRBJ2-5
ASSLDFGTGIQETQY
>.|TRBV25-1|TRBJ1-2
ASSETRGAYGYT
>TRBD2|TRBV5-1|TRBJ2-3
ASSLGGRTDTQY
>.|TRBV12-3/TRBV12-4|TRBJ2-5
ASKGTRRWTQY